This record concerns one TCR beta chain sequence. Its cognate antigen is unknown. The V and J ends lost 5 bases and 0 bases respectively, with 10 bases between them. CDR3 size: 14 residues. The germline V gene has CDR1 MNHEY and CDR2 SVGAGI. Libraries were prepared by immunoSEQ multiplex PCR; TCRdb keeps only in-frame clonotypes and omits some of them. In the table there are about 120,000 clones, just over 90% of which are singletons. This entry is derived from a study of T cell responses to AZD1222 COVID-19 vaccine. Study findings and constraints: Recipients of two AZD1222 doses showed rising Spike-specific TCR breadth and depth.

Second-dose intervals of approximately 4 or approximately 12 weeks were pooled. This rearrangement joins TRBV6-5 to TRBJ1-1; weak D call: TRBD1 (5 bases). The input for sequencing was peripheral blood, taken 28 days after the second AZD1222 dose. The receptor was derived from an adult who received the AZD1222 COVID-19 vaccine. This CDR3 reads CASSHGRVNTEAFF. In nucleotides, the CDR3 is TGTGCCAGCAGTCACGGCAGGGTGAACACTGAAGCTTTCTTT.